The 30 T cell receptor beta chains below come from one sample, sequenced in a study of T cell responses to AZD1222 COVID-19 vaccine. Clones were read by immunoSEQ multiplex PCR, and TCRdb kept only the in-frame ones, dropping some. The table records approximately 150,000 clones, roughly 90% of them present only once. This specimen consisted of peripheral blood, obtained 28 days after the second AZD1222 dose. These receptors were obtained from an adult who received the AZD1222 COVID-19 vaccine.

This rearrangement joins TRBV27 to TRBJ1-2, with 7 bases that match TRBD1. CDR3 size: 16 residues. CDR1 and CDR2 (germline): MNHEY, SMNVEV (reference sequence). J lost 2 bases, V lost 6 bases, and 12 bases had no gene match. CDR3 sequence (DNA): TGTGCCAGCAGACCTTACCCCCCGACAGGGAACTATGGCTACACCTTC. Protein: CASRPYPPTGNYGYTF.

The CDR3 protein is CASSSRLAGGPGTQYF. CDR3 DNA sequence: TGTGCCAGCAGTAGTAGGCTAGCGGGAGGGCCGGGTACGCAGTATTTT. The V call is TRBV27, the J call TRBJ2-3; TRBD2 matches at 12 bases. The J segment lost 8 bases and the V segment lost 5 bases, leaving 11 bases of the junction unmatched. The CDR3 spans 16 residues. CDR1 and CDR2 (germline): MNHEY, SMNVEV (reference sequence).

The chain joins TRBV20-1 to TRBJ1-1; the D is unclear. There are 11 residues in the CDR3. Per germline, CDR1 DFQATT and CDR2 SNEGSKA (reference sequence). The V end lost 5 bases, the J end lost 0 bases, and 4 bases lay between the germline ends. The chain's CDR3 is CSAWVNTEAFF. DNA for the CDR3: TGCAGTGCTTGGGTGAACACTGAAGCTTTCTTT.

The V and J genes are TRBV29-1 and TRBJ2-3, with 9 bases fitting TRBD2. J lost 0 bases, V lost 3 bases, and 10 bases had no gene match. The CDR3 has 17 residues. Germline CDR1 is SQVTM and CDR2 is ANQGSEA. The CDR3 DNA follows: TGCAGCGTTGATATGCTAGCGGGGTATCCTAGCACAGATACGCAGTATTTT. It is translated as CSVDMLAGYPSTDTQYF.

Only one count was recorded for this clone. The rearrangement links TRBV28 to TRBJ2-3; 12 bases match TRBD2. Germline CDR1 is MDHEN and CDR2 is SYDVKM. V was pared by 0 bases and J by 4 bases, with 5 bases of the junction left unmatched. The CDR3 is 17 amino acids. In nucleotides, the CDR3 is TGTGCCAGCAGTTTATGGACTAGCGGGAGCAGCGCAGATACGCAGTATTTT. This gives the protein CASSLWTSGSSADTQYF.

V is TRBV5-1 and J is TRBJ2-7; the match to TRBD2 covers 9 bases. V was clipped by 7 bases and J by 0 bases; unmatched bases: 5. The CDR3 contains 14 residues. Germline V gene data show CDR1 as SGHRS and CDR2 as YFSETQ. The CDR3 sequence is CASHSGSRSYEQYF. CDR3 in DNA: TGCGCCAGCCATAGCGGGAGCCGCTCCTACGAGCAGTACTTC.

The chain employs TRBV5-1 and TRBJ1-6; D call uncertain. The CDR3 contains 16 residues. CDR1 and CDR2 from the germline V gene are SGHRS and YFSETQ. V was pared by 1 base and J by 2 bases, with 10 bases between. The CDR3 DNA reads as TGCGCCAGCAGCTTGTCTGGTGTAACCTATAATTCACCCCTCCACTTT. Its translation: CASSLSGVTYNSPLHF. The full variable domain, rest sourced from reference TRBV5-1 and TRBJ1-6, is KAGVTQTPRYLIKTRGQQVTLSCSPISGHRSVSWYQQTPGQGLQFLFEYFSETQRNKGNFPGRFSGRQFSNSRSEMNVSTLELGDSALYLCASSLSGVTYNSPLHFGNGTRLTVT.

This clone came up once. The CDR3 nucleotides read TGTGCCAGCAGCTTAGTGGTGGATAGCCACGAGCAGTACTTC. Translated: CASSLVVDSHEQYF. The rearrangement links TRBV11-2 to TRBJ2-7, with unresolved D. V lost 1 base, J lost 5 bases, and 12 bases lay in between. The length of the CDR3 is 14 residues. The germline V gene encodes CDR1 SGHAT and CDR2 FQNNGV.

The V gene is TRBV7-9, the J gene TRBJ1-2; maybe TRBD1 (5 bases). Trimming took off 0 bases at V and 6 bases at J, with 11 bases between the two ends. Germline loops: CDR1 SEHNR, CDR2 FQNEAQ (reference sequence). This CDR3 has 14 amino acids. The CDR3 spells CASSLAGGVDGYTF. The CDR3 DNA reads TGTGCCAGCAGCTTAGCGGGAGGGGTGGATGGCTACACCTTC.

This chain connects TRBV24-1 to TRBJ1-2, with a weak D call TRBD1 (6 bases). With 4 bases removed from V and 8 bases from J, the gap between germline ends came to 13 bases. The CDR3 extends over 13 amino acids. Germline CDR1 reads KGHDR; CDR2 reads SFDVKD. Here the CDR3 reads CATSERGQVGYTF. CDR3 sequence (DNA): TGTGCCACCAGTGAGCGGGGGCAGGTGGGCTACACCTTC.

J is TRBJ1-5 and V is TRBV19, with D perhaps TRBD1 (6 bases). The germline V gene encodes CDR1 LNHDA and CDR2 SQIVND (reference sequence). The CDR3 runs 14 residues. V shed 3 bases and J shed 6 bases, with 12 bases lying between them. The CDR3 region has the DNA TGTGCCAGTAGTATCGGGGGGGCGGGTCAGCCCCAGCATTTT. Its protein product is CASSIGGAGQPQHF.

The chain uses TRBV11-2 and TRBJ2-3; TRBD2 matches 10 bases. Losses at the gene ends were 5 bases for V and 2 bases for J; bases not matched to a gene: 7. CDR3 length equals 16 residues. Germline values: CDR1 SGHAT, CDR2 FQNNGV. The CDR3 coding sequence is TGTGCCAGCAGCCTCTCTAGCGGGGGCTCCACAGATACGCAGTATTTT. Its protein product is CASSLSSGGSTDTQYF.

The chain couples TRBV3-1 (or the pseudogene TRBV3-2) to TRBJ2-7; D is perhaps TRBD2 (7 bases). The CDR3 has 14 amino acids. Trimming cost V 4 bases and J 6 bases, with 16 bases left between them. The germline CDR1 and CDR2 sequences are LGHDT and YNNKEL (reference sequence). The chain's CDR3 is CASSPEGGWSEQYF. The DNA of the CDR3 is TGTGCCAGCAGCCCCGAGGGGGGGTGGAGCGAGCAGTACTTC.

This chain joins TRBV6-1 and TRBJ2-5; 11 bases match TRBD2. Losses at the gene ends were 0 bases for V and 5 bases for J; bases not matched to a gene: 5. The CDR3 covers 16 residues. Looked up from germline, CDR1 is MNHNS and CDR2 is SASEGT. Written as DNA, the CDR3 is TGTGCCAGCAGTGAAGCCCGGACTAGCGGGCCTGAGACCCAGTACTTC. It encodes CASSEARTSGPETQYF.

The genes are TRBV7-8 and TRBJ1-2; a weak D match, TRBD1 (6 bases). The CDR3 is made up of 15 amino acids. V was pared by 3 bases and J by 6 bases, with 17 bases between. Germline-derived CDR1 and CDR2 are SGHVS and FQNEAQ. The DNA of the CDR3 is TGTGCCAGCAGCTTTTCCAGGACAGTAGGTGATGGCTACACCTTC. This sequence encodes CASSFSRTVGDGYTF.

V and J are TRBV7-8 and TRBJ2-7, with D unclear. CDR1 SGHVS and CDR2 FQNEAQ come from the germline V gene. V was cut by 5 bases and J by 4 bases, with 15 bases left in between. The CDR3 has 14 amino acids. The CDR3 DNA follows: TGTGCCAGCAGCCACGACCGCTTGGGTTACGAGCAGTACTTC. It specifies CASSHDRLGYEQYF.

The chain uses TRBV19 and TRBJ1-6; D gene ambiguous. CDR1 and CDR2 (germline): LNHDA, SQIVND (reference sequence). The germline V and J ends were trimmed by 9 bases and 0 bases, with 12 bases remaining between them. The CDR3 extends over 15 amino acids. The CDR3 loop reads CASTRISSYNSPLHF. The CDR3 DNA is TGTGCCAGCACCAGGATTAGCTCCTATAATTCACCCCTCCACTTT.

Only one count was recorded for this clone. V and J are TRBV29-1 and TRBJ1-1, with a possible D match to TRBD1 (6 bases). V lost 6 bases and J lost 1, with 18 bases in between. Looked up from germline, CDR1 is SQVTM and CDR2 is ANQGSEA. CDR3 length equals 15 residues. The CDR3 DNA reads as TGCAGCGTACTTGGGTACAGGGAGAGGAACACTGAAGCTTTCTTT. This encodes CSVLGYRERNTEAFF.

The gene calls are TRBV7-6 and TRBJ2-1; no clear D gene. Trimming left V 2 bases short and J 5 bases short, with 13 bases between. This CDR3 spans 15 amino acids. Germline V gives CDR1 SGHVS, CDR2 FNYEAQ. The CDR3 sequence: CASSLLTVPDNEQFF. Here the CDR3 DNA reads TGTGCCAGCAGCTTACTCACCGTTCCGGACAATGAGCAGTTCTTC.

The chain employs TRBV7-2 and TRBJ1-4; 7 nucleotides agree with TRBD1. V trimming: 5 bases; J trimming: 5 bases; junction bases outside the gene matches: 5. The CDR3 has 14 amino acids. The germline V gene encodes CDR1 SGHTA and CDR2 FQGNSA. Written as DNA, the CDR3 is TGTGCCAGCAGCAGCAGGGGGGCCAATGAAAAACTGTTTTTT. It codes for CASSSRGANEKLFF.

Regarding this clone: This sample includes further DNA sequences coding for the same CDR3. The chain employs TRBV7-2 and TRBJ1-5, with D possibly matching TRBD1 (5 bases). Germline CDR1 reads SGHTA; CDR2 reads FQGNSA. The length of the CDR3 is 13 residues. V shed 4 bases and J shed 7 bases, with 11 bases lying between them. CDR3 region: CASSSQVGQPQHF. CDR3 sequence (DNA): TGTGCCAGCAGCTCACAGGTCGGACAGCCCCAGCATTTT.

The CDR3 loop reads CASSSGQIYTGELFF. DNA for the CDR3: TGTGCCAGCAGCTCGGGACAGATCTACACCGGGGAGCTGTTTTTT. This rearrangement joins TRBV7-6 to TRBJ2-2; 7 bases are a match to TRBD1. CDR3 length equals 15 residues. The ends lost 4 bases at V and 3 bases at J; junction bases unmatched: 5. The germline gives CDR1 SGHVS, CDR2 FNYEAQ.

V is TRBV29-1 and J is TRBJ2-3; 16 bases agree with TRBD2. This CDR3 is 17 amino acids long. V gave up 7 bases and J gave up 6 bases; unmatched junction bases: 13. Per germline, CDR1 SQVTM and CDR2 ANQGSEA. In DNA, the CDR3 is TGCAGCGCCGAAGCCGGGACTAGCGGGAGGGCCATCGATACGCAGTATTTT. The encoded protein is CSAEAGTSGRAIDTQYF.

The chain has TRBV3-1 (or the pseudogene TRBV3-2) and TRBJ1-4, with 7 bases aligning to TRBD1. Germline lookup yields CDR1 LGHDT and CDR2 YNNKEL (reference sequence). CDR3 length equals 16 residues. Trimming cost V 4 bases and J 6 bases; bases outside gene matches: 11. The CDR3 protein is CASSPPTWTGDEKLFF. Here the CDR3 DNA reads TGTGCCAGCAGCCCCCCCACCTGGACAGGAGATGAAAAACTGTTTTTT.

This chain's CDR3 is CASSPGQGADTQYF. The DNA for the CDR3 is TGTGCCAGCAGTCCCGGACAGGGGGCAGATACGCAGTATTTT. This chain uses TRBV6-2 or TRBV6-3 with TRBJ2-3; TRBD1 aligns across 10 bases. Germline loops: CDR1 MNHEY, CDR2 SVGEGT. This CDR3 is 14 amino acids long. With V trimmed by 5 bases and J by 4 bases, 3 bases remained unmatched.

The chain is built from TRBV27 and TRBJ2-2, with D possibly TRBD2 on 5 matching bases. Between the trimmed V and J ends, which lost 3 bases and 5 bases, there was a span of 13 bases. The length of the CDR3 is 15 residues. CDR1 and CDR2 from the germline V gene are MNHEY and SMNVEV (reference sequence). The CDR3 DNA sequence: TGTGCCAGCAGTTTCGTGGGAGTCGGTACCGGGGAGCTGTTTTTT. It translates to CASSFVGVGTGELFF.

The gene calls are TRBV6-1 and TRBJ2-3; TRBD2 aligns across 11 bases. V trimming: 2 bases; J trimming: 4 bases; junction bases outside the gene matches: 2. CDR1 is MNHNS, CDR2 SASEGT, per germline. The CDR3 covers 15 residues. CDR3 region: CASSELAGGADTQYF. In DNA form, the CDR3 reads TGTGCCAGCAGTGAATTAGCGGGGGGGGCAGATACGCAGTATTTT.

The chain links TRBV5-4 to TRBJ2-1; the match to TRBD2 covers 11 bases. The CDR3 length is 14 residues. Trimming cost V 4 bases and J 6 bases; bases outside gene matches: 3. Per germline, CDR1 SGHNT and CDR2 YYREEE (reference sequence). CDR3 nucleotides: TGTGCCAGCAGCACAACTAGCGGGAGCAATGAGCAGTTCTTC. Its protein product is CASSTTSGSNEQFF.

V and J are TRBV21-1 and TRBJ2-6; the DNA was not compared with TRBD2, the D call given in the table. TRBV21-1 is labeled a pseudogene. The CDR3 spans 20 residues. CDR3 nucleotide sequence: TGTGCCAGCAGCAATTTAACAGGGAGGGGATTAAGCTCTGGGGCCAACGTCCTGACTTTC. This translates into CASSNLTGRGLSSGANVLTF.

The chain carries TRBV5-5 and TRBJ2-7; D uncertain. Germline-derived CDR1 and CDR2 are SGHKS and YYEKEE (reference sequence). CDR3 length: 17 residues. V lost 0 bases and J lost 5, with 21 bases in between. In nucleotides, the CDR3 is TGTGCCAGCAGCTTGGACGGGTCTTCCAATTTTGTCCACGAGCAGTACTTC. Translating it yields CASSLDGSSNFVHEQYF.